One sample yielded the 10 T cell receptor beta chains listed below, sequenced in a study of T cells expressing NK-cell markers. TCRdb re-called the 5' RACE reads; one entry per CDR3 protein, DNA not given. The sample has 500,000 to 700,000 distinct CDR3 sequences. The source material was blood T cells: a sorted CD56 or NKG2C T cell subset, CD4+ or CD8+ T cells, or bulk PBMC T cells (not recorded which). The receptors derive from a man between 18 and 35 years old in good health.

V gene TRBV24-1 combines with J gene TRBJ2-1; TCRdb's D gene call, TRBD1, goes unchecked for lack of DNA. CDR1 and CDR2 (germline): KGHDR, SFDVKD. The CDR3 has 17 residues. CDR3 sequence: CATSDAVGQNSYNEQFF.

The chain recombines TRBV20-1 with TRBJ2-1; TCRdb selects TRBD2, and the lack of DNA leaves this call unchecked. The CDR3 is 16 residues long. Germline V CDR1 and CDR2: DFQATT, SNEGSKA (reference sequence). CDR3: CSALRPSGRAKNEQFF.

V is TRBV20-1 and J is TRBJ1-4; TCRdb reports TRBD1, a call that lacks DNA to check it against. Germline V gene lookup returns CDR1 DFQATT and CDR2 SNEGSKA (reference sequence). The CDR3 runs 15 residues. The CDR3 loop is CSARAPDRGSEKLFF.

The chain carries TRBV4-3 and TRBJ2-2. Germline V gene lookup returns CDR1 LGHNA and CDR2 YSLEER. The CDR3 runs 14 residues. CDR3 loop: CASTRVKLAGELFF.

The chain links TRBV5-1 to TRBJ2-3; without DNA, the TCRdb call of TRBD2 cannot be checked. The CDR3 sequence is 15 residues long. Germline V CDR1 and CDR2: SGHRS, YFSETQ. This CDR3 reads CASSWDLPRRDTQYF.

The CDR3 spells CASSRTARASVASYNEQFF. The chain is built from TRBV11-1 and TRBJ2-1; the TRBD2 assignment by TCRdb is unverifiable without DNA. The CDR3 contains 19 residues. From germline, CDR1 is SGHAT and CDR2 FQDESV (reference sequence).

The CDR3 protein is CASRDGTSRGETQYF. The V call is TRBV4-2, the J call TRBJ2-5; TCRdb indicates TRBD2, and absent DNA this call remains unverified. CDR1 is LGHNA and CDR2 is YNFKEQ in the germline V gene. The CDR3 covers 15 residues.

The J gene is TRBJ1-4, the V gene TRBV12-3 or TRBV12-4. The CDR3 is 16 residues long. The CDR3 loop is CASSSASDWSNEKLFF.

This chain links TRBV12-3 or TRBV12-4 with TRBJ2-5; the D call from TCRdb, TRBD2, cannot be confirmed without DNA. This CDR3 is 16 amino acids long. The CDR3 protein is CASSYDGTSPRETQYF.

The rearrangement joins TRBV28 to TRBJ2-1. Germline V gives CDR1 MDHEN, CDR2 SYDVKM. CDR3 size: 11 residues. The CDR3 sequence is CASSRGREQFF.